The TCR beta chain described here comes from a study of cytomegalovirus exposure and HLA in healthy donors. Both 60 Vbeta primers and 13 Jbeta primers went into the PCR. Profiling relied on immunoSEQ multiplex PCR, and the TCRdb table lists in-frame clones only, not all of them. The sample contains some 150,000 clones, approximately 78% of which appear only once. The CDR3 runs 19 residues. The V end was cut by 0 bases, the J end by 7 bases, with 25 bases between. The germline CDR1 and CDR2 sequences are LGHNA and YNFKEQ. Regarding the study as a whole: In a later analysis, TCR association rates varied by HLA locus: DRB1 most, HLA-C fewest. The study recorded 160 or so TCR beta chains that were cytomegalovirus-associated. In a later analysis, specific HLA alleles were associated with 15,000 to 20,000 TCR beta sequences at a 0.05 false discovery rate.

Worth noting for this clone: Its cognate antigen is unknown.

The receptor was isolated from a woman in her 50s in good health and CMV-seropositive. The sample taken for sequencing was PBMCs. The rearrangement uses TRBV4-2 and TRBJ2-1, with D possibly matching TRBD2 (5 bases). This CDR3 reads CASSQDQFEITGTGNEQFF. CDR3 coding DNA: TGTGCCAGCAGCCAAGATCAGTTTGAGATAACCGGAACGGGGAATGAGCAGTTCTTC.